The 16 T cell receptor beta chains in this list originate from one sample, sequenced in a study of PD-L1 blockade in urothelial cancer. Regarding time point: peripheral blood 6 weeks after treatment start. The assay was immunoSEQ multiplex PCR, and TCRdb's table has in-frame clones only and misses some. The table shows around 47,000 clones, with more than 75% occurring only once. The material was PBMCs, obtained around atezolizumab (anti-PD-L1) treatment. The receptor set was obtained from a man aged 55 to 70 with urothelial cancer.

The genes are TRBV28 and TRBJ2-7; D might be TRBD1 (6 bases). V lost 4 bases to trimming and J lost 3 bases, with 7 bases between them. This CDR3 has 12 residues. The germline CDR1 and CDR2 sequences are MDHEN and SYDVKM. The CDR3 coding sequence is TGTGCCAGCAGTTCAGGGGACTACGAGCAGTACTTC. Protein product: CASSSGDYEQYF.

The chain has TRBV18 and TRBJ2-7, with TRBD1 identical over 7 bases. The germline CDR1 and CDR2 sequences are KGHSH and LQKENI. The CDR3 length is 13 residues. V was pared by 3 bases and J by 3 bases, with 2 bases of the junction left unmatched. In nucleotides, the CDR3 is TGTGCCAGCTCACCGGGACAGAACTACGAGCAGTACTTC. Its translation: CASSPGQNYEQYF.

This clone came up a few times. The V and J genes are TRBV6-1 and TRBJ2-1; TRBD1 aligns across 8 bases. The V and J ends lost 6 bases and 0 bases, in that order; junction bases with no gene match: 4. Germline-derived CDR1 and CDR2 are MNHNS and SASEGT. The CDR3 is 15 residues long. In nucleotides, the CDR3 is TGTGCCAGCAGGCGGACAGGGCCCTCCTACAATGAGCAGTTCTTC. Encoded protein: CASRRTGPSYNEQFF.

This chain uses TRBV11-3 with TRBJ2-3, with a possible D match to TRBD1 (6 bases). This CDR3 has 14 amino acids. With 4 bases removed from V and 3 bases from J, the gap between germline ends came to 11 bases. Germline values: CDR1 SGHNT, CDR2 YENEEA. The CDR3 sequence is CASSSGATTDTQYF. In DNA, the CDR3 is TGTGCCAGCAGCTCAGGGGCGACGACAGATACGCAGTATTTT.

This rearrangement joins TRBV18 to TRBJ2-5; TRBD1 aligns across 8 bases. The V segment lost 2 bases and the J segment 1 base; nucleotides outside the gene matches: 3. CDR1 is KGHSH and CDR2 is LQKENI in the germline V gene. The CDR3 is made up of 15 amino acids. CDR3 sequence: CASSPSRGLQETQYF. The CDR3 bases are TGTGCCAGCTCACCATCCAGGGGGCTCCAAGAGACCCAGTACTTC.

As to this clone: Its ends do not fully match the called genes, so a read error is possible. This chain uses TRBV14 with TRBJ1-2; D not resolved. The germline V gene encodes CDR1 SGHDN and CDR2 FVKESK. The CDR3 has 13 residues. CDR3 coding DNA: TGTGCCAGCAGTCAAGGGAGGGTTGGTGGCTACACCTTC. It codes for CASSQGRVGGYTF.

The chain uses TRBV5-5 and TRBJ2-3; 9 nucleotides align to TRBD2. The J segment lost 0 bases and the V segment lost 4 bases, leaving 9 bases of the junction unmatched. This CDR3 spans 17 amino acids. The germline V gene has CDR1 SGHKS and CDR2 YYEKEE (reference sequence). CDR3 amino acids: CASSIPLAGPSTDTQYF. In DNA form, the CDR3 reads TGTGCCAGCAGCATCCCGCTAGCGGGGCCTAGCACAGATACGCAGTATTTT.

This chain joins TRBV6-1 and TRBJ2-1; 13 bases are shared with TRBD2. The CDR3 has 14 residues. The germline CDR1 and CDR2 sequences are MNHNS and SASEGT. Trimming cost V 6 bases and J 10 bases; bases outside gene matches: 6. CDR3 amino acids: CASRRTSGGEEQFF. The CDR3 DNA follows: TGTGCCAGCAGAAGGACTAGCGGGGGCGAGGAGCAGTTCTTC.

This clone was picked up one time. V gene TRBV2 combines with J gene TRBJ2-7; TRBD1 matches 9 bases. The CDR3 is 13 residues long. Germline CDR1 SNHLY, CDR2 FYNNEI. The V and J ends lost 7 bases and 6 bases, in that order; junction bases with no gene match: 7. CDR3 residues: CASKGQGVGEQYF. DNA for the CDR3: TGTGCCAGCAAGGGACAGGGTGTAGGCGAGCAGTACTTC.

The J gene is TRBJ2-1, the V gene TRBV11-1; possibly TRBD1 for D (5 bases). Germline V gene lookup returns CDR1 SGHAT and CDR2 FQDESV (reference sequence). Between the trimmed V and J ends, which lost 5 bases and 5 bases, there was a span of 19 bases. The CDR3 loop spans 16 amino acids. DNA of the CDR3: TGTGCCAGCAGCATTAGGACAAGTGAGTTGGACAATGAGCAGTTCTTC. This translates into CASSIRTSELDNEQFF.

This chain connects TRBV19 to TRBJ1-1; no definite D call. The CDR3 runs 13 residues. Trimming took off 4 bases at V and 1 base at J, with 7 bases between the two ends. CDR1 LNHDA and CDR2 SQIVND come from the germline V gene (reference sequence). CDR3: CASSTQSNTEAFF. In DNA form, the CDR3 reads TGTGCCAGTAGTACACAGTCGAACACTGAAGCTTTCTTT.

The rearrangement joins TRBV2 to TRBJ1-2, with D hard to call. The V gene lost 8 bases and the J gene lost 11 bases, with 15 bases spanning the gap. This CDR3 comprises 11 residues. CDR1 is SNHLY, CDR2 FYNNEI, per germline. The CDR3 reads CASRSYREYTF. In DNA form, the CDR3 reads TGTGCCAGCCGTTCATACAGAGAGTACACCTTC.

This chain connects TRBV5-6 to TRBJ2-2; 11 bases fit TRBD2. Trimming at V came to 6 bases and at J to 7 bases, leaving 5 bases not matched to a gene. The CDR3 has 14 amino acids. Germline CDR1 and CDR2: SGHDT and YYEEEE. CDR3 nucleotide sequence: TGTGCCAGCACCGGGACTAGCGGCTTCGGGGAGCTGTTTTTT. Encoded protein: CASTGTSGFGELFF.

The table lists this clone with a count of one. This chain uses TRBV20-1 with TRBJ2-3; D gene ambiguous. The CDR3 is made up of 11 amino acids. V was cut by 3 bases and J by 4 bases, with 5 bases left in between. Germline CDR1 is DFQATT and CDR2 is SNEGSKA (reference sequence). DNA of the CDR3: TGCAGTGCTAGGGGCCCAGATACGCAGTATTTT. As protein: CSARGPDTQYF.

The chain has TRBV2 and TRBJ1-4, with 8 bases fitting TRBD1. The CDR3 has 15 amino acids. CDR1 and CDR2 from the germline V gene are SNHLY and FYNNEI. J was trimmed by 1 base and V by 3 bases; bases with no gene match: 1. CDR3 residues: CASSDRGQTNEKLFF. CDR3 nucleotides: TGTGCCAGCAGTGACAGGGGGCAAACTAATGAAAAACTGTTTTTT.

DNA for the CDR3: TGTGCCAGCGGAGCCGGACAGGGAAATCAGCCCCAGCATTTT. Translated: CASGAGQGNQPQHF. The chain links TRBV2 to TRBJ1-5; 8 bases line up with TRBD1. This CDR3 has 14 amino acids. The J segment lost 4 bases and the V segment lost 8 bases, leaving 7 bases of the junction unmatched. CDR1 SNHLY and CDR2 FYNNEI come from the germline V gene.